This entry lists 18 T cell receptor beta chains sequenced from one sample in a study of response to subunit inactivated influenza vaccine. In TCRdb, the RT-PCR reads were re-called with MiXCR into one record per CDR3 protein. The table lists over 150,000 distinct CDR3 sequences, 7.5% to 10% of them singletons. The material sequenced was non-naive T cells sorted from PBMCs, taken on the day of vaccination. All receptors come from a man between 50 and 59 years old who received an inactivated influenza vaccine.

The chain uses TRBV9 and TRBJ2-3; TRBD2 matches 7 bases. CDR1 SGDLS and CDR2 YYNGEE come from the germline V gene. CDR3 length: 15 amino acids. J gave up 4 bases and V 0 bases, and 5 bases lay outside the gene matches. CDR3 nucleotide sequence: TGTGCCAGCAGCGTAGAAGGGAGGGGTGCAGATACGCAGTATTTT. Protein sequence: CASSVEGRGADTQYF.

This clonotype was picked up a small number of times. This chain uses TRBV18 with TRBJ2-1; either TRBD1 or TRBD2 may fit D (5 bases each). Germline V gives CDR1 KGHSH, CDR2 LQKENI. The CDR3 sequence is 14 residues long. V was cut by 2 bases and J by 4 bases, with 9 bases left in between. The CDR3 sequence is CASSPKRTYNEQFF. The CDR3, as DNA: TGTGCCAGCTCACCAAAGCGGACATACAATGAGCAGTTCTTC. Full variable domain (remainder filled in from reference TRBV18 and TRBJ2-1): NAGVMQNPRHLVRRRGQEARLRCSPMKGHSHVYWYRQLPEEGLKFMVYLQKENIIDESGMPKERFSAEFPKEGPSILRIQQVVRGDSAAYFCASSPKRTYNEQFFGPGTRLTVL.

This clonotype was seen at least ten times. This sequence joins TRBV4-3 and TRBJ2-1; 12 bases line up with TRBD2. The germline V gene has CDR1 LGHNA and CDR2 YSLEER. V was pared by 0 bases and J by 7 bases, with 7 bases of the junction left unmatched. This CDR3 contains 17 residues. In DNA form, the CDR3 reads TGCGCCAGCAGCCAAGATCGAGCTAGCGGGAGGGGTAATGAGCAGTTCTTC. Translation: CASSQDRASGRGNEQFF.

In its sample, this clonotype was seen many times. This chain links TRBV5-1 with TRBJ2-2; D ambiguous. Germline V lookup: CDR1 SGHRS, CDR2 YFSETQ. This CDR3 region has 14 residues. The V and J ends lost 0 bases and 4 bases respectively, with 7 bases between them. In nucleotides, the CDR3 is TGCGCCAGCAGCTTGGGTCACAGCACCGGGGAGCTGTTTTTT. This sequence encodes CASSLGHSTGELFF.

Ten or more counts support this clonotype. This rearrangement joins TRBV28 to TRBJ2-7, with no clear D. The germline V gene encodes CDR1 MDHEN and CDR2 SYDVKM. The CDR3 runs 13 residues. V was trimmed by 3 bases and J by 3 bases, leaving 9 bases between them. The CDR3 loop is CASSFSGSYEQYF. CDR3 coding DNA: TGTGCCAGCAGTTTTTCAGGAAGCTACGAGCAGTACTTC.

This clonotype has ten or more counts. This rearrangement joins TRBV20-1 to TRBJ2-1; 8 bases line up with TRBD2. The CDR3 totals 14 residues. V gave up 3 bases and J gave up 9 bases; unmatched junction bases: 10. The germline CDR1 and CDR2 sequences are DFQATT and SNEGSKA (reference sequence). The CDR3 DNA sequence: TGCAGTGCTAGTCGGGGACTAGTTTCTGGTGAGCAGTTCTTC. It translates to CSASRGLVSGEQFF.

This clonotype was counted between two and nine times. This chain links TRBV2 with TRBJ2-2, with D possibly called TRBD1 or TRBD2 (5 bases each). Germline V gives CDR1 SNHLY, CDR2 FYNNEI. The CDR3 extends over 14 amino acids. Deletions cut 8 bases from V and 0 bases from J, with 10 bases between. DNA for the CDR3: TGTGCCAGCCGGGACGGTCCGAACACCGGGGAGCTGTTTTTT. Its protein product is CASRDGPNTGELFF.

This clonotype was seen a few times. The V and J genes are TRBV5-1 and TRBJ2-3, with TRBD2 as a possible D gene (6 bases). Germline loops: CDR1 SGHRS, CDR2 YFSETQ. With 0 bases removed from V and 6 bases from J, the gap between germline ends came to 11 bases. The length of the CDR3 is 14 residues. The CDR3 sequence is CASSLGGGEDTQYF. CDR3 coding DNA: TGCGCCAGCAGCTTGGGGGGAGGAGAGGATACGCAGTATTTT.

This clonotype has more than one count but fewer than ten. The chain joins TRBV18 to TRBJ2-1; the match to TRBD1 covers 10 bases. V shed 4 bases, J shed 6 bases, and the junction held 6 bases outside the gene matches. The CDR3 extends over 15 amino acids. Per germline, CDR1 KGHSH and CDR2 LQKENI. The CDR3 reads CASSLRQGAGNEQFF. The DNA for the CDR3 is TGTGCCAGCTCACTGAGACAGGGGGCAGGCAATGAGCAGTTCTTC.

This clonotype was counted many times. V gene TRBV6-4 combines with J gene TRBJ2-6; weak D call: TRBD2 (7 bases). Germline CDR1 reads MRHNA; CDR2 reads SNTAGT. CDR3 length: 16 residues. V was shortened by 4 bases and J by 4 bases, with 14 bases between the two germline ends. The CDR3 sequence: CASSAHGGQGANVLTF. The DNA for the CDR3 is TGTGCCAGCAGTGCCCACGGGGGGCAAGGGGCCAACGTCCTGACTTTC.

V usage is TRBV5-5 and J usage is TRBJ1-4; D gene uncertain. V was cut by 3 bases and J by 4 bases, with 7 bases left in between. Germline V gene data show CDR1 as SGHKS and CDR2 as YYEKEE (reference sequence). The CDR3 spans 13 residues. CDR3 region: CASSSGVNEKLFF. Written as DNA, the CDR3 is TGTGCCAGCAGCTCCGGGGTTAATGAAAAACTGTTTTTT.

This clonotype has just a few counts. The DNA for the CDR3 is TGTGCCAGTTTCTGGGGGACTGAAGCTTTCTTT. The encoded protein is CASFWGTEAFF. The chain recombines TRBV19 with TRBJ1-1; the D gene is possibly TRBD1 (5 bases). The CDR3 extends over 11 amino acids. Germline CDR1 and CDR2: LNHDA and SQIVND (reference sequence). Trimming removed 8 bases at V and 5 bases at J, with 9 bases between.

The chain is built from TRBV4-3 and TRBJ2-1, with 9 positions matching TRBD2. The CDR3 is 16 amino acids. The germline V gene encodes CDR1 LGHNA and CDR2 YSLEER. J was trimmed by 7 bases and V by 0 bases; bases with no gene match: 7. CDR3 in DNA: TGCGCCAGCAGCCAAGAAGTCGGCACTAGCGGGAATGAGCAGTTCTTC. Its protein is CASSQEVGTSGNEQFF.

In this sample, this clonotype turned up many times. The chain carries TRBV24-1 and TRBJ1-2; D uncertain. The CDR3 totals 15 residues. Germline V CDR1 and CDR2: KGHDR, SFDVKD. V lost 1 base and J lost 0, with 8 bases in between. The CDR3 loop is CATSDLPLANYGYTF. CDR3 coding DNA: TGTGCCACCAGTGATTTACCTTTGGCTAACTATGGCTACACCTTC.

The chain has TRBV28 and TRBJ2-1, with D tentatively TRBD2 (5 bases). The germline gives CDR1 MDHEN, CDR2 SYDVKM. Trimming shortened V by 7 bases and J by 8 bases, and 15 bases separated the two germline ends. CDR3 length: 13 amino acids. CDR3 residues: CASTLVGGYEQFF. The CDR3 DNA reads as TGTGCCAGCACTCTCGTTGGAGGCTATGAGCAGTTCTTC.

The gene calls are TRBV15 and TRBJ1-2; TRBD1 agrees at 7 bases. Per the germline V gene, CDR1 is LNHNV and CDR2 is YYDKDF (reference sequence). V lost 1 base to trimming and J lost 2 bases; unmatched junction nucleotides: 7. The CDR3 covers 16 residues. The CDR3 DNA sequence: TGTGCCACCAGCAGAGGTGGACAGGAAGGGAACTATGGCTACACCTTC. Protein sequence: CATSRGGQEGNYGYTF.

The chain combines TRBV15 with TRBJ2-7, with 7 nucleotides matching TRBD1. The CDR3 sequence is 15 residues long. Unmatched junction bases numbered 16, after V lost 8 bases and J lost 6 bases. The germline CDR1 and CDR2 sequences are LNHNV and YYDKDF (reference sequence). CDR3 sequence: CATGSTGTVQSEQYF. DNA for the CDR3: TGTGCCACCGGATCAACCGGGACAGTCCAGAGCGAGCAGTACTTC.

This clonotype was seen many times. The CDR3 DNA sequence: TGTGCCAGACCGGGACTAGCGGGAGGTGAGCAGTTCTTC. This codes for CARPGLAGGEQFF. The rearrangement joins TRBV27 to TRBJ2-1, with 15 bases matching TRBD2. Germline CDR1 and CDR2: MNHEY and SMNVEV (reference sequence). CDR3 size: 13 residues. With V trimmed by 9 bases and J by 9 bases, 3 bases remained unmatched.